The sequence of this T cell receptor beta chain was determined in a study of PD-L1 blockade in urothelial cancer. Regarding time point: pretreatment peripheral blood. The V gene's germline CDR1 is LGHNA and CDR2 YNFKEQ. With 4 bases clipped from V and 10 bases from J, the junction kept 18 bases outside the gene matches. The CDR3 covers 17 residues. Method: immunoSEQ multiplex PCR; TCRdb's copy keeps in-frame clones and lacks some. The data show 40,000 or so clones, roughly 80% seen once. Sequenced material: PBMCs, taken around atezolizumab (anti-PD-L1) treatment. J is TRBJ2-1 and V is TRBV4-2, with 8 nucleotides matching TRBD1. The receptor was derived from a man aged 60 to 75 with urothelial cancer. The CDR3 region is CASSPDSGQVGAEEQFF. For the CDR3, the DNA is TGTGCCAGCAGCCCAGATTCGGGACAGGTCGGGGCTGAGGAGCAGTTCTTC.